Following are 31 T cell receptor beta chains from one sample sequenced in a study of CD8 T cells in Susac syndrome. RNA amounts of roughly 0.45 to 1 ug underwent reverse transcription with random hexamers. TCRdb reanalysed the immunoSEQ multiplex PCR reads using MiXCR and keeps one entry per CDR3 protein. The sample includes a few hundred thousand distinct CDR3 sequences, about 95% of them seen just once. Sample: CD4+ T cells from PBMCs. The origin of the receptors is a human donor with multiple sclerosis.

The rearrangement links TRBV3-1 to TRBJ2-1; 12 bases match TRBD2. CDR1 LGHDT and CDR2 YNNKEL come from the germline V gene (reference sequence). With 4 bases clipped from V and 6 bases from J, the junction kept 16 bases outside the gene matches. The CDR3 covers 19 residues. CDR3 DNA: TGTGCCAGCAGCCCCGAAACCTCCTGGACTAGCGGGGCACGCAATGAGCAGTTCTTC. It translates to CASSPETSWTSGARNEQFF.

This clonotype was found once. The rearrangement uses TRBV12-3 or TRBV12-4 and TRBJ1-2; D gene unclear. The CDR3 totals 13 residues. The V and J ends lost 1 base and 8 bases respectively, with 11 bases between them. The CDR3 is CASSLEGSLGYTF. For the CDR3, the DNA is TGTGCCAGCAGTTTAGAAGGGTCCCTAGGCTACACCTTC.

The chain is built from TRBV28 and TRBJ1-5; TRBD1 matches at 9 bases. Germline assignment: CDR1 MDHEN and CDR2 SYDVKM. Trimming took 6 bases from V and 6 from J; bases not matched to a gene: 9. The CDR3 is made up of 15 amino acids. CDR3 loop: CASRFGQGLIQPQHF. As DNA, the CDR3 is TGTGCCAGCAGGTTTGGACAGGGGCTCATTCAGCCCCAGCATTTT.

The chain joins TRBV6-1 to TRBJ2-6, with D perhaps matching TRBD2 (5 bases). Germline loops: CDR1 MNHNS, CDR2 SASEGT. The CDR3 contains 16 residues. The V end lost 5 bases, the J end lost 2 bases, and 13 bases lay between the germline ends. CDR3 region: CASSTGIGAGANVLTF. Written as DNA, the CDR3 is TGTGCCAGCAGTACCGGGATCGGGGCTGGGGCCAACGTCCTGACTTTC.

The chain uses TRBV6-5 and TRBJ2-7; TRBD1 aligns across 7 bases. Germline CDR1 reads MNHEY; CDR2 reads SVGAGI. V lost 0 bases to trimming and J lost 1 base; unmatched junction nucleotides: 6. There are 16 residues in the CDR3. This chain's CDR3 is CASSYSTPTGSYEQYF. For the CDR3, the DNA is TGTGCCAGCAGTTACTCGACCCCGACAGGGTCCTACGAGCAGTACTTC.

Only one count was recorded for this clonotype. J is TRBJ1-2 and V is TRBV20-1; D is possibly TRBD1 (6 bases). The V gene's germline CDR1 is DFQATT and CDR2 SNEGSKA (reference sequence). V gave up 0 bases and J gave up 2 bases, with 13 bases separating them. The CDR3 extends over 15 amino acids. In DNA, the CDR3 is TGCAGTGCTAGAGATCCGGCAGGGGCGAACTATGGCTACACCTTC. Translating gives CSARDPAGANYGYTF.

The chain recombines TRBV3-1 with TRBJ2-4, with D possibly matching TRBD1 (6 bases). This CDR3 has 17 amino acids. Looked up from germline, CDR1 is LGHDT and CDR2 is YNNKEL (reference sequence). The V end was cut by 4 bases, the J end by 0 bases, with 16 bases between. The CDR3 DNA sequence: TGTGCCAGCAGCCCAGAACGGACAGAATTAGCCAAAAACATTCAGTACTTC. Translated, it gives CASSPERTELAKNIQYF.

The gene calls are TRBV7-2 and TRBJ2-1, with D perhaps TRBD2 (6 bases). Germline CDR1 is SGHTA and CDR2 is FQGNSA. The CDR3 totals 16 residues. Trimming removed 5 bases from V and 5 bases from J, with 19 bases in between. For the CDR3, the DNA is TGTGCCAGCAGCCCGTGGGGGGTAGGTAGTAACAATGAGCAGTTCTTC. This gives the protein CASSPWGVGSNNEQFF.

In DNA, the CDR3 is TGTGCCAGCAGCGTAGGGGATTTTGACCAAGAGACCCAGTACTTC. It translates to CASSVGDFDQETQYF. The V gene is TRBV9, the J gene TRBJ2-5; no definite D call. Germline-derived CDR1 and CDR2 are SGDLS and YYNGEE. With 0 bases removed from V and 0 bases from J, the gap between germline ends came to 9 bases. The CDR3 contains 15 residues.

V is TRBV29-1 and J is TRBJ1-4; D perhaps matches TRBD1 (6 bases). Trimming took 6 bases from V and 7 from J, leaving 18 bases between them. CDR1 and CDR2 from the germline V gene are SQVTM and ANQGSEA. This CDR3 comprises 14 residues. CDR3 sequence: CSVQKTGLGEKLFF. The DNA of the CDR3 is TGCAGCGTACAAAAAACAGGGTTGGGTGAAAAACTGTTTTTT.

The V gene is TRBV2, the J gene TRBJ2-2, with TRBD1 matching over 10 bases. CDR3 length: 16 residues. Unmatched junction bases numbered 4, after V lost 0 bases and J lost 6 bases. Per germline, CDR1 SNHLY and CDR2 FYNNEI. The chain's CDR3 is CASSEALGQGSGELFF. DNA for the CDR3: TGTGCCAGCAGTGAAGCTCTGGGACAGGGGTCCGGGGAGCTGTTTTTT.

This chain uses TRBV27 with TRBJ2-3; perhaps D is TRBD1 or TRBD2 (6 bases each). The length of the CDR3 is 14 residues. V lost 4 bases, J lost 4 bases, and 12 bases lay in between. Per the germline V gene, CDR1 is MNHEY and CDR2 is SMNVEV (reference sequence). In DNA, the CDR3 is TGTGCCAGCAGTTCCCCGGGGGCCGCAGATACGCAGTATTTT. This sequence encodes CASSSPGAADTQYF.

The chain joins TRBV2 to TRBJ1-2, with no clear D. The germline V and J ends were trimmed by 8 bases and 7 bases, with 23 bases remaining between them. Germline CDR1 and CDR2: SNHLY and FYNNEI. This CDR3 has 15 amino acids. For the CDR3, the DNA is TGTGCCAGCCAAAAGATGAGGGCCGAGAAGGGTGGCTACACCTTC. The encoded protein is CASQKMRAEKGGYTF.

Worth noting for this clonotype: At one of its ends the junction is not consistent with the germline gene, which may arise from a read error. The chain links TRBV28 to TRBJ2-3, with D tentatively TRBD1 (5 bases). From germline, CDR1 is MDHEN and CDR2 SYDVKM. There are 16 residues in the CDR3. CDR3 in DNA: TGTGCCAGCAGTCCCTCGTACAGACAGAGCACAGATACGCAGTTTTTT. It specifies CASSPSYRQSTDTQFF.

The V and J genes are TRBV4-1 and TRBJ1-5; the D gene is possibly TRBD1 (5 bases). The CDR3 consists of 15 residues. The germline CDR1 and CDR2 sequences are MGHRA and YSYEKL. Trimming left V 0 bases short and J 5 bases short, with 11 bases between. The chain's CDR3 is CASSQDSGIYQPQHF. As DNA, the CDR3 is TGCGCCAGCAGCCAAGACTCAGGGATTTATCAGCCCCAGCATTTT.

The rearrangement joins TRBV9 to TRBJ2-6, with TRBD1 as a possible D gene (6 bases). Germline CDR1 reads SGDLS; CDR2 reads YYNGEE. V shed 2 bases and J shed 0 bases, with 12 bases lying between them. The CDR3 has 17 amino acids. CDR3 sequence reads: CASSVEQGISGANVLTF. DNA for the CDR3: TGTGCCAGCAGCGTCGAACAGGGTATCTCTGGGGCCAACGTCCTGACTTTC.

The chain recombines TRBV3-1 with TRBJ2-4; 9 bases are a match to TRBD1. With V trimmed by 2 bases and J by 3 bases, 5 bases remained unmatched. Germline V CDR1 and CDR2: LGHDT, YNNKEL (reference sequence). This CDR3 has 16 residues. The CDR3 DNA reads TGTGCCAGCAGCCAATGGGGACAGGGAATCAAAAACATTCAGTACTTC. It yields the protein CASSQWGQGIKNIQYF.

This chain links TRBV5-1 with TRBJ2-7; 9 nucleotides agree with TRBD1. CDR3 length equals 16 residues. Trimming cost V 1 base and J 5 bases; bases outside gene matches: 10. Germline V lookup: CDR1 SGHRS, CDR2 YFSETQ. The CDR3 spells CASSLSRGTGIHEQYF. The CDR3 coding sequence is TGCGCCAGCAGCTTGAGCAGAGGGACAGGGATCCACGAGCAGTACTTC.

The V call is TRBV28, the J call TRBJ1-2; D is possibly TRBD1 (6 bases). Germline CDR1 is MDHEN and CDR2 is SYDVKM. This CDR3 contains 15 residues. Trimming removed 1 base at V and 7 bases at J, with 16 bases between. The CDR3 is CASSLYGGGLAGYTF. The CDR3 DNA reads TGTGCCAGCAGTTTATATGGAGGGGGTCTGGCTGGCTACACCTTC.

The J gene is TRBJ2-1, the V gene TRBV20-1; D gene unclear. Germline loops: CDR1 DFQATT, CDR2 SNEGSKA (reference sequence). The CDR3 loop spans 10 amino acids. Trimming removed 2 bases from V and 10 bases from J, with 6 bases in between. CDR3 loop: CSARLGEQFF. The CDR3 region has the DNA TGCAGTGCTAGACTTGGGGAGCAGTTCTTC.

V gene TRBV20-1 combines with J gene TRBJ1-2, with a tentative D call TRBD1 (5 bases). With 1 base removed from V and 4 bases from J, the gap between germline ends came to 10 bases. This CDR3 comprises 13 residues. The V gene's germline CDR1 is DFQATT and CDR2 SNEGSKA (reference sequence). CDR3 loop: CSARVQGRYGYTF. CDR3 DNA sequence: TGCAGTGCTAGAGTGCAGGGTCGCTATGGCTACACCTTC.

V usage is TRBV5-1 and J usage is TRBJ1-2; no reliable D call. The CDR3 has 14 amino acids. CDR1 and CDR2 (germline): SGHRS, YFSETQ. V gave up 2 bases and J gave up 3 bases, with 11 bases separating them. The CDR3 DNA follows: TGCGCCAGCAGCTTTCATCCGGGGTACTATGGCTACACCTTC. Translated, it gives CASSFHPGYYGYTF.

This clonotype was recorded once. The V and J genes are TRBV12-3 or TRBV12-4 and TRBJ2-2; D gene unclear. With 6 bases removed from V and 3 bases from J, the gap between germline ends came to 11 bases. The CDR3 is 14 amino acids. This CDR3 reads CASRQSRDTGELFF. CDR3 in DNA: TGTGCCAGCAGGCAGTCACGGGACACCGGGGAGCTGTTTTTT.

The rearrangement joins TRBV19 to TRBJ1-5; unclear D gene. CDR3 length equals 15 residues. Germline loops: CDR1 LNHDA, CDR2 SQIVND (reference sequence). V was shortened by 9 bases and J by 0 bases, with 15 bases between the two germline ends. The CDR3 region has the DNA TGTGCCAGCAGCCGGGAGGTCCTTAGCAATCAGCCCCAGCATTTT. Translation: CASSREVLSNQPQHF.

The chain combines TRBV28 with TRBJ2-5; weak D call: TRBD2 (7 bases). The V end lost 3 bases, the J end lost 3 bases, and 14 bases lay between the germline ends. The CDR3 is made up of 15 amino acids. Germline V CDR1 and CDR2: MDHEN, SYDVKM. This chain's CDR3 is CASSFRRGREETQYF. DNA for the CDR3: TGTGCCAGCAGTTTTCGGCGGGGGCGGGAAGAGACCCAGTACTTC.

The rearrangement links TRBV11-2 to TRBJ2-2; 8 bases are shared with TRBD1. The CDR3 runs to 16 residues. The V gene end was trimmed by 6 bases and the J gene end by 6 bases; junction bases not matched to a gene: 12. Germline V gene data show CDR1 as SGHAT and CDR2 as FQNNGV. As DNA, the CDR3 is TGTGCCAGCAGGCCTGGTGGACAGGGTTACGCCGGGGAGCTGTTTTTT. It specifies CASRPGGQGYAGELFF.

This chain joins TRBV30 and TRBJ2-7, with D unresolved. The CDR3 extends over 12 amino acids. Trimming pared 2 bases from V and 6 bases from J, leaving 11 bases between. Per the germline V gene, CDR1 is GTSNPN and CDR2 is SVGIG (reference sequence). CDR3 residues: CAWSPSLVEQYF. The CDR3 nucleotides read TGTGCCTGGAGTCCCAGTCTGGTCGAGCAGTACTTC.

The chain joins TRBV9 to TRBJ2-1; 13 bases match TRBD2. V trimming: 3 bases; J trimming: 6 bases; junction bases outside the gene matches: 3. The CDR3 covers 15 residues. CDR1 is SGDLS, CDR2 YYNGEE, per germline. The CDR3 coding sequence is TGTGCCAGCAGCGGACGGACTAGCGGGAGCAATGAGCAGTTCTTC. Amino acids: CASSGRTSGSNEQFF.

The chain employs TRBV4-1 and TRBJ1-6, with a tentative D call TRBD1 (6 bases). The germline CDR1 and CDR2 sequences are MGHRA and YSYEKL. Trimming removed 3 bases at V and 0 bases at J, with 15 bases between. The length of the CDR3 is 18 residues. The CDR3 is CASSHEGGESSYNSPLHF. The CDR3 DNA is TGCGCCAGCAGCCATGAGGGGGGGGAGAGCTCCTATAATTCACCCCTCCACTTT.

Only one count was recorded for this clonotype. The chain couples TRBV5-1 to TRBJ2-1; 9 positions agree with TRBD2. Germline values: CDR1 SGHRS, CDR2 YFSETQ. The CDR3 has 15 amino acids. J lost 2 bases, V lost 6 bases, and 6 bases had no gene match. This CDR3 is CASTVAGAPYNEQFF. In DNA form, the CDR3 reads TGCGCCAGCACCGTAGCGGGGGCCCCCTACAATGAGCAGTTCTTC.

The chain is built from TRBV3-1 and TRBJ2-3, with unresolved D. CDR3 length equals 14 residues. The germline CDR1 and CDR2 sequences are LGHDT and YNNKEL (reference sequence). Between the trimmed V and J ends, which lost 4 bases and 5 bases, there was a span of 13 bases. The CDR3 DNA is TGTGCCAGCAGCCCCCGGGCCCGCGGAGATACGCAGTATTTT. Translation gives CASSPRARGDTQYF.